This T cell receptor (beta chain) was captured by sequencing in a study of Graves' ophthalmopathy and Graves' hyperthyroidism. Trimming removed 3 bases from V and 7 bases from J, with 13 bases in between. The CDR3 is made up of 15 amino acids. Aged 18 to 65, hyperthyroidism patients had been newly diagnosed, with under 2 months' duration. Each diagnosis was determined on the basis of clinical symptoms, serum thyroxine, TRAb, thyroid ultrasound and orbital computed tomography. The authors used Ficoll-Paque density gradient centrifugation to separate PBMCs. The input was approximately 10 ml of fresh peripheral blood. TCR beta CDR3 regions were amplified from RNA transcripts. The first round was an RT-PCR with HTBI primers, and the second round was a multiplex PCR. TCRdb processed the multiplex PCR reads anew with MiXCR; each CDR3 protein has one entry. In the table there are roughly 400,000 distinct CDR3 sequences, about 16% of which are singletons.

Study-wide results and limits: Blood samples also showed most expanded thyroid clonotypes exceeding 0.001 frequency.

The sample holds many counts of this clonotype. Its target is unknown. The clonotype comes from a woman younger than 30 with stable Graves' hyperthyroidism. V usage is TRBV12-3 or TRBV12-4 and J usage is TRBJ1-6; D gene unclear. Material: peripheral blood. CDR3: CASSLGGAPNSPLHF. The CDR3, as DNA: TGTGCCAGCAGTTTGGGAGGAGCTCCCAATTCACCCCTCCACTTT.